The present T cell receptor beta chain was sequenced within a study of T cell repertoires in cytomegalovirus infection. Study background: Both recently identified HLA-C-restricted and well-studied HLA-B-restricted CMV epitopes were used in the study. An indication of both CMV infection and matching HLA type came from public TCR beta signatures.

This clonotype occurred a few times. Its antigen remains unidentified. Study results and limitations: The ex vivo response showed dominance by HLA-C-restricted CMV-specific TCR beta clonotypes.

Each CDR3 protein is one row after TCRdb ran MiXCR on the reads. The sample holds 750,000 to 900,000 distinct CDR3 sequences; about 28% are singletons and the top ten take around 13%. Source: cultured CD8+ T cells from PBMCs, taken from culture after CMV antigen stimulation. The source is a human donor in good health (CMV status not recorded). Some clones in this sample may be carry-over from other donors' samples.

DNA of the CDR3: TGTGCCAGCAGTCAGGGGGAAGGTTCACCCCTCCACTTT. Its protein is CASSQGEGSPLHF. The chain links TRBV6-5 to TRBJ1-6; TRBD1 agrees at 7 bases. CDR3 length: 13 residues. J lost 9 bases, V lost 5 bases, and 4 bases had no gene match. Germline CDR1 MNHEY, CDR2 SVGAGI.